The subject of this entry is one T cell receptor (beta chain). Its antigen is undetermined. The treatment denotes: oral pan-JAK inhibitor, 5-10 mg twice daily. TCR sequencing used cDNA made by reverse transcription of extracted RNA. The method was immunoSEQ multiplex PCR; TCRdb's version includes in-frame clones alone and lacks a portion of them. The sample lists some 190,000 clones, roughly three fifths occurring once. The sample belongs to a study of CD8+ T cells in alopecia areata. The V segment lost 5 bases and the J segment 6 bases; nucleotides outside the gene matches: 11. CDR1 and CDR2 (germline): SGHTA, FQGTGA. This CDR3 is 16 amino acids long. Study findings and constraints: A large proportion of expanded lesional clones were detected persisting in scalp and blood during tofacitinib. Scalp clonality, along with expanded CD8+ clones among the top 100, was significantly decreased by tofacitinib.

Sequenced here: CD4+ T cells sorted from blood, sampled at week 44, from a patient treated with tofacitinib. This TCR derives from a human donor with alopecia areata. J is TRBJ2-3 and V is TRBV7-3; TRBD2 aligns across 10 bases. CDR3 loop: CASSQWASGGSDTQYF. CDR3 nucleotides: TGTGCCAGCAGCCAATGGGCTAGCGGGGGATCGGATACGCAGTATTTT.